Reported below is one T cell receptor (beta chain). Next came a second PCR, run for roughly 7 to 12 cycles, which used a sample-barcoded 5' primer along with a J-beta primer mix. Each of the cDNA molecules was tagged by a template-switch adaptor with 12 random nucleotides. TCRdb re-derived calls from the 5' RACE reads in MiXCR, one entry per CDR3 protein. The data hold 630,000 or so distinct CDR3 sequences, with approximately 30% observed a single time. The record originates from a study of blood T cells in healthy people across ages. The draw of peripheral blood yielded approximately 11 milliliters from each donor. The length of the CDR3 is 19 residues. V lost 4 bases and J lost 13, with 36 bases in between. Germline V CDR1 and CDR2: SGHRS, YFSETQ.

Sample: blood. This TCR was recovered from a woman aged 80 or over in good health. The chain combines TRBV5-1 with TRBJ2-1, with D possibly being TRBD2 (6 bases). CDR3 nucleotide sequence: TGCGCCAGCAGCAATGAGCGACTCGGGGGATCCGTTTTGGGAGAGACCCAGTTCTTC. Its protein is CASSNERLGGSVLGETQFF.